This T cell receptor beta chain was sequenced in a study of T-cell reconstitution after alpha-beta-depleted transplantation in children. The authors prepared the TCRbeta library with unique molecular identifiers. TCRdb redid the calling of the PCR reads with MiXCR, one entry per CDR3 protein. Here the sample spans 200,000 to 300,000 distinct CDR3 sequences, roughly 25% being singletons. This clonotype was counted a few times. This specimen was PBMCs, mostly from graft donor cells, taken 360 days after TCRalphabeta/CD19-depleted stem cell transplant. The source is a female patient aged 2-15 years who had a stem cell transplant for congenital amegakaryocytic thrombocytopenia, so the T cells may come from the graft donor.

CDR3 residues: CASSTPRPYEQYF. The CDR3 DNA sequence: TGCGCCAGCAGCACACCTAGGCCTTACGAGCAGTACTTC. The chain employs TRBV5-1 and TRBJ2-7; D is unclear. The germline V and J ends were trimmed by 4 bases and 4 bases, with 12 bases remaining between them. This CDR3 comprises 13 residues. Germline values: CDR1 SGHRS, CDR2 YFSETQ.